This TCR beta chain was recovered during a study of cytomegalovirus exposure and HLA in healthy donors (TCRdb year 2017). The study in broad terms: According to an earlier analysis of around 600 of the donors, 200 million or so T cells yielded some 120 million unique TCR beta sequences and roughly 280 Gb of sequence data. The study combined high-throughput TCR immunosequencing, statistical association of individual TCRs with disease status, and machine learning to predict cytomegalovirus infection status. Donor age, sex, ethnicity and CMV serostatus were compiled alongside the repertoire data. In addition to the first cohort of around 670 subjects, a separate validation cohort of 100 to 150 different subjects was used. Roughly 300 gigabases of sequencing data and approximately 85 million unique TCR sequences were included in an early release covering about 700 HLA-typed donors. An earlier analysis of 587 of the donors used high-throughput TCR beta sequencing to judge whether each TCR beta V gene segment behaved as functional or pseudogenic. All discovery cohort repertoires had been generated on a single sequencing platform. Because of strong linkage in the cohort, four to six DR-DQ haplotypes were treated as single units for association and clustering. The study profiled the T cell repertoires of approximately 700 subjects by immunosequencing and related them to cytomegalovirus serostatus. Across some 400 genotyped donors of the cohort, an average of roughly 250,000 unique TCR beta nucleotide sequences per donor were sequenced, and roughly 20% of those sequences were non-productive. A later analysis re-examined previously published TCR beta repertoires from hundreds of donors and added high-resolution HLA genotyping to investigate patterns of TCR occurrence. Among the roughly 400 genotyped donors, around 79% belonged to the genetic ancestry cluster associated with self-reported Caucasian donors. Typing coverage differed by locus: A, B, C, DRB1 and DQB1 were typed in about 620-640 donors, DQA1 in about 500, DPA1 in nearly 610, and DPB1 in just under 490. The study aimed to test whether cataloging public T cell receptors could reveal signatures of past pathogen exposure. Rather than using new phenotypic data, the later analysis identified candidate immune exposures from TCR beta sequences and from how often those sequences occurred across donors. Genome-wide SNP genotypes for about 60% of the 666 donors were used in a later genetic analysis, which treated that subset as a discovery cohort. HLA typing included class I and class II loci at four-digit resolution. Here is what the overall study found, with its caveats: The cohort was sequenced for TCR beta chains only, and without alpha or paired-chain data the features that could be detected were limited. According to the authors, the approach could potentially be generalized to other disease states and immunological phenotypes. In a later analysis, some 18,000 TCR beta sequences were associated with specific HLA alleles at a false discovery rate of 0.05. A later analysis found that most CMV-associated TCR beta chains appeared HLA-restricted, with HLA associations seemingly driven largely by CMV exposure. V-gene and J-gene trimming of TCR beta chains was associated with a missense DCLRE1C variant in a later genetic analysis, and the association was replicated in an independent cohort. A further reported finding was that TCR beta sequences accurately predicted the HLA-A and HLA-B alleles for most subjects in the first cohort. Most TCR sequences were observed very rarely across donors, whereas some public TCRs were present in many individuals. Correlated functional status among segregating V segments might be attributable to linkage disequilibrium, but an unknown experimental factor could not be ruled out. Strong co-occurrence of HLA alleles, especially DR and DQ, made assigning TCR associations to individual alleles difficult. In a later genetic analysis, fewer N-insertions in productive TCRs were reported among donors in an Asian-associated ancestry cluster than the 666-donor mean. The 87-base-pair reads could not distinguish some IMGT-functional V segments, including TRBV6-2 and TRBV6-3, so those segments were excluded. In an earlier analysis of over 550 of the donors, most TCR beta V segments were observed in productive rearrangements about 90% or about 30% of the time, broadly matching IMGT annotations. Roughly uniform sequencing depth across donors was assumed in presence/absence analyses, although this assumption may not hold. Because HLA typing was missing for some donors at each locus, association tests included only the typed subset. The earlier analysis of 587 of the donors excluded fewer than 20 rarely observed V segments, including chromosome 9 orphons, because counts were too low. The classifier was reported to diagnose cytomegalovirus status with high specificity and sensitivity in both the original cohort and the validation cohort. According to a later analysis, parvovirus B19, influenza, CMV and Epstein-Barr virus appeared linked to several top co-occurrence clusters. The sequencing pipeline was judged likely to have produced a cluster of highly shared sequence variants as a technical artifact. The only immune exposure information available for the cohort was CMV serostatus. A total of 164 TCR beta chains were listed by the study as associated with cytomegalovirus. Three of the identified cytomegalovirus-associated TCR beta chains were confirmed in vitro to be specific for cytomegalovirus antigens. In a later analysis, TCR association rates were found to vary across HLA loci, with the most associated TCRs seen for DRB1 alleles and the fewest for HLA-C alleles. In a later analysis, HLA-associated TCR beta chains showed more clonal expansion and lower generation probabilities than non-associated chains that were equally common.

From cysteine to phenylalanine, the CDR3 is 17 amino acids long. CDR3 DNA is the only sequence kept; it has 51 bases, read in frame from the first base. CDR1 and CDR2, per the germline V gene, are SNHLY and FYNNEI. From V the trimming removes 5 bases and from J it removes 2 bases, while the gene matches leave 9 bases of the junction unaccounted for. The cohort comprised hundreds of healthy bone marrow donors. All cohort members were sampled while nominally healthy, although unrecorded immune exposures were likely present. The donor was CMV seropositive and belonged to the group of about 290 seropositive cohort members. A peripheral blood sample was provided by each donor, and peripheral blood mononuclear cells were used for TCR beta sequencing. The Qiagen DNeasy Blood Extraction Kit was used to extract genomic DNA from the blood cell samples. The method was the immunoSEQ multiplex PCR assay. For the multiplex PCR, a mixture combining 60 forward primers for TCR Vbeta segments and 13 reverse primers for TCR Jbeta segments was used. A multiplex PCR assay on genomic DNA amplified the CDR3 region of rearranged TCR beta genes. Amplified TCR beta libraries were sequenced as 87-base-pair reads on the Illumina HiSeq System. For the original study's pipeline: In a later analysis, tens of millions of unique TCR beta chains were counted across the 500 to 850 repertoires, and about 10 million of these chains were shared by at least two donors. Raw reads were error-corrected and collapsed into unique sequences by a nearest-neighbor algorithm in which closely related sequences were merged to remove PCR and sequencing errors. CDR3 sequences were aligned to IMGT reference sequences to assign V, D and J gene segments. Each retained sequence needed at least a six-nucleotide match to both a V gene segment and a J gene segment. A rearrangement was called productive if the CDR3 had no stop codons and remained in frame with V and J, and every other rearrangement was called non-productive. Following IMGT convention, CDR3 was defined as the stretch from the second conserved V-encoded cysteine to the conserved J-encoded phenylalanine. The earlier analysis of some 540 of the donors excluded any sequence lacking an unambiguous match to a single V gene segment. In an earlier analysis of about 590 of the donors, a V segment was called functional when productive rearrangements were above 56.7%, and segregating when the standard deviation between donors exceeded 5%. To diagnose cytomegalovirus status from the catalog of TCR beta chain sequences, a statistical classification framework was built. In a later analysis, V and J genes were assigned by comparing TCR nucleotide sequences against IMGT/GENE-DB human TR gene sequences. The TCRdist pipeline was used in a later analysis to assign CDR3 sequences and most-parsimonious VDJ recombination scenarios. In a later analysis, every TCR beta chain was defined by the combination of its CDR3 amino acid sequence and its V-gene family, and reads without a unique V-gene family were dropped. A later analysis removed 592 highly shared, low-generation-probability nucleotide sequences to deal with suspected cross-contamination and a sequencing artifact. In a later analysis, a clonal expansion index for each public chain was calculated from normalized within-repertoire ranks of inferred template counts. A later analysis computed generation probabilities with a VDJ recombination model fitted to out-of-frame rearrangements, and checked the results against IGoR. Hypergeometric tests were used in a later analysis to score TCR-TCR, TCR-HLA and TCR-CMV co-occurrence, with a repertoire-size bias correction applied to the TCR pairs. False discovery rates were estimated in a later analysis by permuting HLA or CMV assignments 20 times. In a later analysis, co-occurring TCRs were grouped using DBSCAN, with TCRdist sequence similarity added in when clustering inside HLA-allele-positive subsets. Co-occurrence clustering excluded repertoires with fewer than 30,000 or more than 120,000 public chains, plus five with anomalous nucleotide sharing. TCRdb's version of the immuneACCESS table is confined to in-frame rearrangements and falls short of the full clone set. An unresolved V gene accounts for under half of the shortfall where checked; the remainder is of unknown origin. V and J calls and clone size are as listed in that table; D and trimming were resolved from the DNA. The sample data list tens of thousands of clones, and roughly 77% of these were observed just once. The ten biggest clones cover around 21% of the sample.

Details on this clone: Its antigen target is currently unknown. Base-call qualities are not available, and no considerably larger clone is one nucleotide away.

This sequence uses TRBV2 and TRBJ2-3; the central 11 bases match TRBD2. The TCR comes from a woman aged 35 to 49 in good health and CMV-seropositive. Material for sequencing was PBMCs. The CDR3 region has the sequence CASSFSGGATDTDTQYF. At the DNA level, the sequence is TGTGCCAGCAGTTTTAGCGGGGGGGCAACCGACACAGATACGCAGTATTTT.